One and the same sample provided the 12 T cell receptor beta chains below, sequenced in a study of blood T cell repertoires in COVID-19. The data were produced by immunoSEQ multiplex PCR, yet TCRdb's version contains in-frame clones alone and is incomplete. The sample consists of about 220,000 clones, nearly 90% of them appearing once. Sequencing was carried out using PBMCs or T cells enriched from blood (not recorded which). These receptors were obtained from a man aged 25-45 years who had been exposed to COVID-19.

V usage is TRBV5-1 and J usage is TRBJ2-7, with 8 bases that match TRBD1. The CDR3 covers 14 residues. CDR1 SGHRS and CDR2 YFSETQ come from the germline V gene. The junction had 2 bases not matched to a gene; V was cut back by 3 bases and J by 0 bases. CDR3 in amino acids: CASSSDRGSYEQYF. The CDR3 DNA follows: TGCGCCAGCAGCTCCGACAGGGGCTCCTACGAGCAGTACTTC.

J is TRBJ1-1 and V is TRBV6-5, with unresolved D. The CDR3 covers 14 residues. V lost 5 bases and J 2 bases, leaving 12 bases between the germline ends. The V gene's germline CDR1 is MNHEY and CDR2 SVGAGI. CDR3 sequence (DNA): TGTGCCAGCAGTCCTCAAACCAGTAACACTGAAGCTTTCTTT. Its translation: CASSPQTSNTEAFF.

Concerning this clone itself: The junction shows a germline mismatch at one end, possibly a read error. The chain uses TRBV19 and TRBJ1-6; the D gene is possibly TRBD1 (6 bases). The CDR3 has 15 amino acids. Looked up from germline, CDR1 is LNHDA and CDR2 is SQIVND (reference sequence). CDR3 DNA sequence: TGCGCCAGCTCCCGGGGGGGGGCTAATAATTCACCCCTCCACTTT. Translating it yields CASSRGGANNSPLHF.

CDR3 sequence: CASSFGGNTGELFF. CDR3 nucleotide sequence: TGTGCCAGCAGCTTCGGGGGGAACACCGGGGAGCTGTTTTTT. The V gene is TRBV7-9, the J gene TRBJ2-2; perhaps TRBD2 as D (6 bases). Germline V gene sequence: CDR1 SEHNR, CDR2 FQNEAQ (reference sequence). This CDR3 has 14 residues. Trimming cost V 3 bases and J 1 base, with 6 bases left between them.

The chain is built from TRBV7-9 and TRBJ1-6; D not certain. CDR1 is SEHNR and CDR2 is FQNEAQ in the germline V gene (reference sequence). This CDR3 spans 15 amino acids. V lost 2 bases and J 2 bases, leaving 7 bases between the germline ends. The DNA for the CDR3 is TGTGCCAGCAGCTTACGAGCTCCCTATAATTCACCCCTCCACTTT. Its protein is CASSLRAPYNSPLHF.

This chain uses TRBV19 with TRBJ2-2; a weak D match, TRBD1 (6 bases). This CDR3 is built from 13 residues. V lost 8 bases, J lost 7 bases, and 14 bases lay in between. Germline CDR1 reads LNHDA; CDR2 reads SQIVND (reference sequence). The CDR3 loop reads CASVQGRVGELFF. The CDR3 DNA reads as TGTGCCAGTGTTCAGGGGCGGGTCGGGGAGCTGTTTTTT.

In DNA, the CDR3 is TGTGCCAGCAGCTTTGCTACCAATCAGCCCCAGCATTTT. Its protein product is CASSFATNQPQHF. The gene calls are TRBV5-5 and TRBJ1-5; D is uncertain. CDR1 and CDR2 from the germline V gene are SGHKS and YYEKEE (reference sequence). The CDR3 consists of 13 residues. Deletions cut 2 bases from V and 3 bases from J, with 6 bases between.

The chain carries TRBV24-1 and TRBJ2-7, with D possibly TRBD1 on 6 matching bases. Germline loops: CDR1 KGHDR, CDR2 SFDVKD. CDR3 length: 12 amino acids. Trimming left V 7 bases short and J 3 bases short, with 9 bases between. Here the CDR3 DNA reads TGTGCCACCAGGGACAGCGTCTACGAGCAGTACTTC. Its translation: CATRDSVYEQYF.

This sequence joins TRBV2 and TRBJ2-3; 10 bases align to TRBD2. CDR1 is SNHLY, CDR2 FYNNEI, per germline. The CDR3 spans 18 residues. The J segment lost 0 bases and the V segment lost 6 bases, leaving 12 bases of the junction unmatched. Here the CDR3 DNA reads TGTGCCAGCAGAGTTAGCGGGGGGCAGGCTTCGAGCACAGATACGCAGTATTTT. Its protein is CASRVSGGQASSTDTQYF.

This rearrangement joins TRBV18 to TRBJ1-6; D call uncertain. Trimming left V 3 bases short and J 7 bases short, with 13 bases between. The germline V gene encodes CDR1 KGHSH and CDR2 LQKENI. The CDR3 spans 15 residues. The CDR3 reads CASSPARDPNSPLHF. CDR3 DNA: TGTGCCAGCTCACCGGCGCGGGATCCCAATTCACCCCTCCACTTT.

This sequence joins TRBV18 and TRBJ2-3; 7 bases line up with TRBD1. J lost 3 bases, V lost 3 bases, and 6 bases had no gene match. Germline values: CDR1 KGHSH, CDR2 LQKENI. This CDR3 contains 15 residues. CDR3 coding DNA: TGTGCCAGCTCACCGACAGGGCGTGATACAGATACGCAGTATTTT. As protein: CASSPTGRDTDTQYF.

The chain combines TRBV19 with TRBJ1-1, with no clear D. Per the germline V gene, CDR1 is LNHDA and CDR2 is SQIVND (reference sequence). V was trimmed by 3 bases and J by 1 base, leaving 9 bases between them. CDR3 length: 14 amino acids. CDR3 residues: CASSISGPNTEAFF. In DNA form, the CDR3 reads TGTGCCAGTAGTATCAGTGGCCCGAACACTGAAGCTTTCTTT.